The present T cell receptor beta chain was sequenced within a study of blood T cells in healthy people across ages. The study, taken as a whole, reports: In long-lived donors, naive CD4+ cell counts and diversity exceeded those of aged donors.

Each donor was a healthy Caucasian individual from Russia, aged roughly 6 to 90. Each donor had around 10 milliliters of peripheral blood drawn. Extraction of total RNA produced a minimum of 5 micrograms from each sample. A second roughly 7 to 11 cycle PCR used barcoded and J-beta primers. MiXCR, applied by TCRdb to the 5' RACE reads, yields one record per CDR3 protein. The data show about a million distinct CDR3 sequences, 35% to 40% seen once. Germline CDR1 is MGHRA and CDR2 is YSYEKL. The V segment lost 4 bases and the J segment 4 bases; nucleotides outside the gene matches: 6. The CDR3 covers 16 residues. Concerning this clonotype: Its specificity is unknown.

The sequenced sample was blood. The chain joins TRBV4-1 to TRBJ2-2; 10 positions agree with TRBD2. The clonotype was recovered from a man between 18 and 35 years old in good health. The CDR3 here is CASSRLAGDSTGELFF. CDR3 nucleotide sequence: TGCGCCAGCAGCCGGCTAGCGGGGGACTCCACCGGGGAGCTGTTTTTT.